The source of this T cell receptor beta chain is a study of T cells in Graves' hyperthyroidism and ophthalmopathy. On the study more broadly: Any treatment followed the collection of peripheral blood at initial diagnosis.

This clonotype has at least ten counts. TCR beta CDR3 regions were amplified from RNA. When the TCR CDR3 underwent first-round RT-PCR, the HTBI primer set was used. Each CDR3 protein is one row after TCRdb ran MiXCR on the multiplex PCR reads. The table lists about 600,000 distinct CDR3 sequences, more than 15% of them singletons. This CDR3 has 13 amino acids. The V end lost 6 bases, the J end lost 4 bases, and 9 bases lay between the germline ends. Germline V gene sequence: CDR1 KGHDR, CDR2 SFDVKD. The sequenced sample consisted of blood. The TCR originated in a woman aged 40-49 years with Graves' ophthalmopathy. The V gene is TRBV24-1, the J gene TRBJ2-1, with D tentatively TRBD2 (6 bases). In DNA, the CDR3 is TGTGCCACCAGTTCTAGCGAATACAATGAGCAGTTCTTC. It is translated as CATSSSEYNEQFF.